Here is one T cell receptor (beta chain) with its context. Its antigen is currently unknown. The sample belongs to a study of cytomegalovirus exposure and HLA in healthy donors. PCR employed 60 Vbeta and 13 Jbeta primers. Produced via immunoSEQ multiplex PCR; TCRdb's table is partial and in-frame only. The data show 150,000 to 200,000 clones, around 80% seen once. Germline CDR1 and CDR2: SGHRS and YFSETQ. The V gene end was trimmed by 4 bases and the J gene end by 4 bases; junction bases not matched to a gene: 6. CDR3 length equals 15 residues. Regarding the study as a whole: Overall, around 160 TCR beta chains were annotated as cytomegalovirus-associated. A later analysis appeared to link common viral pathogens to several of the most significant clusters. In vitro work confirmed that a few CMV-associated chains recognize CMV antigens.

The sequence was obtained from a woman between 25 and 40 years old in good health and CMV-seropositive. The chain recombines TRBV5-1 with TRBJ2-2; 8 nucleotides match TRBD1. The sequencing sample was made of PBMCs. The CDR3 loop reads CASSRTGTGTGELFF. CDR3 DNA sequence: TGCGCCAGCAGCAGGACAGGGACCGGCACCGGGGAGCTGTTTTTT.